A selection of T cell receptor beta chains follows, all from one sample in a study of CD8 T cells in ankylosing spondylitis. One entry per CDR3 protein results from TCRdb running MiXCR on the 5' RACE reads. The sample records under 200,000 distinct CDR3 sequences, approximately 10% being singletons. Material: blood, either unsorted or a sorted T cell fraction (not recorded which). These receptors were obtained from a female donor with ankylosing spondylitis or in good health (not recorded which). Each CDR3 is given with its conserved first and last residue. D genes are given only for firm matches. Clone size is given for some rows only: seen once, a few or many times, or a class if the clone is expanded.

clone_size	d_call	j_call	cdr3_length	v_call	cdr3_aa	cdr3_nt
many	NA	TRBJ2-7	14	TRBV7-9	CASSSSGGNYEQYF	TGTGCCAGCAGCTCCAGTGGGGGGAATTACGAGCAGTACTTC
NA	NA	TRBJ2-2	14	TRBV4-3	CASSPASITGELFF	TGCGCCAGCAGCCCAGCTAGCATCACCGGGGAGCTGTTTTTT
few	NA	TRBJ2-7	16	TRBV20-1	CSAPGTRLGGGYEQYF	TGCAGTGCACCAGGGACCCGACTGGGAGGAGGCTACGAGCAGTACTTC
NA	TRBD1	TRBJ2-3	16	TRBV9	CASSGRPGQGADTQYF	TGTGCCAGCAGCGGGCGCCCCGGACAGGGCGCAGATACGCAGTATTTT
many	NA	TRBJ2-1	14	TRBV15	CATSRDWGIDEQFF	TGTGCCACCAGCAGAGATTGGGGGATTGATGAGCAGTTCTTC
many	TRBD2	TRBJ2-2	17	TRBV4-3	CASSLGLAGGDTGELFF	TGCGCCAGCAGCCTCGGACTAGCGGGAGGTGACACCGGGGAGCTGTTTTTT
many	NA	TRBJ2-1	14	TRBV4-3	CASSQDQASYEQFF	TGCGCCAGCAGCCAAGATCAGGCTAGCTATGAGCAGTTCTTC
few	NA	TRBJ2-5	13	TRBV7-2	CASLPDSTETQYF	TGTGCCAGCCTACCGGACTCGACAGAGACCCAGTACTTC
many	NA	TRBJ2-7	13	TRBV7-8	CASSLVYAAEQYF	TGTGCCAGCAGCTTAGTTTACGCGGCCGAGCAGTACTTC
few	NA	TRBJ2-3	15	TRBV27	CASSPLGGMTDTQYF	TGTGCCAGCAGTCCCCTCGGAGGTATGACAGATACGCAGTATTTT
NA	NA	TRBJ2-2	16	TRBV5-1	CASSGTTGGEEELFFF	NA
few	NA	TRBJ1-2	12	TRBV7-9	CASSPTMGGYTF	TGTGCCAGCAGCCCAACCATGGGTGGCTACACTTTC
NA	TRBD1	TRBJ1-2	16	TRBV12-3/TRBV12-4	CASSRSEGAPLYGYTF	TGTGCCAGCAGCCGCTCAGAGGGGGCCCCCCTCTATGGCTACACCTTC
many	NA	TRBJ2-1	17	TRBV5-1	CASSLARIDYGHNEQFF	TGCGCCAGCAGCTTGGCCAGGATAGATTACGGTCACAATGAGCAGTTCTTC
NA	NA	TRBJ1-2	10	TRBV30	CAWGTLGDTF	TGTGCCTGGGGGACTTTAGGGGACACCTTC
few	NA	TRBJ2-5	15	TRBV29-1	CSVEQGRGLAETQYF	TGCAGCGTTGAACAGGGGAGAGGGCTAGCGGAGACCCAGTACTTC
few	NA	TRBJ2-7	13	TRBV29-1	CSAMMGPLDEQYF	TGCAGCGCCATGATGGGACCCTTGGACGAGCAGTACTTC
few	TRBD2	TRBJ2-5	16	TRBV9	CASSGISGNSQETQYF	TGTGCCAGCAGCGGCATTAGCGGGAATAGCCAAGAGACCCAGTACTTC
few	NA	TRBJ1-2	14	TRBV7-9	CASSFGTTNYGYTF	TGTGCCAGCAGCTTCGGGACGACTAACTATGGCTACACCTTC
few	TRBD1	TRBJ1-1	15	TRBV4-3	CASSPGQGFNTEAFF	TGCGCCAGCAGCCCGGGACAGGGCTTTAACACTGAAGCTTTCTTT
NA	NA	TRBJ2-5	13	TRBV15	CATGRGKRETQYF	TGTGCCACCGGGCGTGGGAAGAGAGAGACCCAGTACTTC
NA	TRBD2	TRBJ2-3	18	TRBV5-1	CASGPGTSGRVATDTQYF	TGCGCCAGCGGACCCGGGACTAGCGGGAGGGTGGCCACAGATACGCAGTATTTT
few	TRBD1	TRBJ1-1	15	TRBV3-1	CASSQGRTGAHEAFF	TGTGCCAGCAGCCAGGGTAGGACAGGGGCCCATGAAGCTTTCTTT
NA	NA	TRBJ1-2	11	TRBV20-1	CSAPGLYGYTF	TGCAGTGCTCCAGGACTCTATGGCTACACCTTC
NA	TRBD2	TRBJ2-3	15	TRBV20-1	CSARGTSGPTDTQYF	TGCAGTGCTAGAGGGACTAGCGGTCCCACAGATACGCAGTATTTT
many	NA	TRBJ2-1	14	TRBV7-9	CASSPLRSPDEQFF	TGTGCCAGCAGCCCCCTGCGTTCCCCGGATGAGCAGTTCTTC
many	NA	TRBJ2-7	14	TRBV3-1	CASSQVDGSYEQYF	TGTGCCAGCAGCCAAGTTGACGGATCCTACGAGCAGTACTTC
many	NA	TRBJ2-7	13	TRBV7-9	CASSLGGSSEQYF	TGTGCCAGCAGCTTAGGGGGGTCGAGCGAGCAGTACTTC
NA	NA	TRBJ2-6	15	TRBV20-1	CSARDTLSGANVLTF	TGCAGTGCTAGAGATACACTCTCTGGGGCCAACGTCCTGACTTTC
NA	NA	TRBJ2-7	14	TRBV7-9	CASSPERTRDEQYF	TGTGCCAGCAGCCCGGAACGGACACGGGACGAGCAGTACTTC
many	NA	TRBJ2-3	14	TRBV12-3/TRBV12-4	CASSPRAGADTQYF	TGTGCCAGCAGTCCTCGGGCCGGAGCAGATACGCAGTATTTT
NA	TRBD2	TRBJ2-1	17	TRBV4-3	CASSQEPWEGPRNEQFF	TGCGCCAGCAGCCAAGAGCCGTGGGAGGGCCCTCGTAATGAGCAGTTCTTC